The next 4 T cell receptor beta chains were all read from a single sample in a study of cytomegalovirus exposure and HLA in healthy donors. The PCR had 60 Vbeta and 13 Jbeta primers. The table came from immunoSEQ multiplex PCR; TCRdb's copy has only in-frame clones and leaves some out. The table shows over 150,000 clones, with more than 65% occurring only once. The sequenced material came from PBMCs. The source of these receptors is a girl aged 10-17 years in good health and CMV-seropositive.

The table lists this clone with a few counts. The chain recombines TRBV5-1 with TRBJ2-5; TRBD1 matches 9 bases. The CDR3 consists of 15 residues. The germline V gene has CDR1 SGHRS and CDR2 YFSETQ. Losses at the gene ends were 4 bases for V and 4 bases for J; bases not matched to a gene: 8. The CDR3: CASSAKTGGVETQYF. CDR3 DNA sequence: TGCGCCAGCAGCGCCAAGACAGGGGGGGTAGAGACCCAGTACTTC.

The genes are TRBV18 and TRBJ1-6; 7 nucleotides line up with TRBD1. Trimming removed 4 bases from V and 5 bases from J; junction bases left unmatched: 2. The CDR3 runs 14 residues. Germline assignment: CDR1 KGHSH and CDR2 LQKENI. CDR3 amino acids: CASSQGADNSPLHF. The CDR3, as DNA: TGTGCCAGCTCACAGGGGGCGGATAATTCACCCCTCCACTTT.

The CDR3 DNA sequence: TGTGCCAGCACCCCGCCCGGGGGGTCCCAAGAGACCCAGTACTTC. Residues: CASTPPGGSQETQYF. The chain combines TRBV5-8 with TRBJ2-5, with 7 bases that match TRBD2. The CDR3 runs 15 residues. Per germline, CDR1 SGHTS and CDR2 YDEGEE. V lost 6 bases, J lost 1 base, and 9 bases stayed unmatched.

The V gene is TRBV30, the J gene TRBJ1-2; D gene ambiguous. Trimming stripped 0 bases from V and 7 bases from J, with 9 bases between. The germline V gene has CDR1 GTSNPN and CDR2 SVGIG (reference sequence). This CDR3 has 12 amino acids. This chain's CDR3 is CAWSVLSRGYTF. In DNA form, the CDR3 reads TGTGCCTGGAGTGTACTTAGCCGTGGCTACACCTTC. Drawing the rest from reference TRBV30 and TRBJ1-2, the complete variable domain is SQTIHQWPATLVQPVGSPLSLECTVEGTSNPNLYWYRQAAGRGLQLLFYSVGIGQISSEVPQNLSASRPQDRQFILSSKKLLLSDSGFYLCAWSVLSRGYTFGSGTRLTVV.